The clone carrying this TCR beta chain has a handful of counts. Its antigen is still unknown. Unique molecular identifiers were built into the TCR beta cDNA libraries. Input amounts of roughly 0.85 to 10 million T cells were used. These gave about 500,000 cDNA molecules, so each molecule approximated one T cell. TCRdb re-analysed the PCR reads in MiXCR, keeping a single row per CDR3 protein. This table holds 430,000 or so distinct CDR3 sequences, less than 40% found once. This sample was included in a study of post-analysis software for immune sequencing data. Study overall: In terms of disease course, relapsing-remitting, secondary progressive and progressive-relapsing multiple sclerosis were included. Findings and caveats of the study: Relative to controls, patients with multiple sclerosis showed significantly lower normalized Chao1 diversity. Relative to controls, patients had 4 or 5 TRBV segments at higher frequency, with TRBV5-6, TRBV5-1 and TRBV20-1 among these.

The CDR3 spans 16 residues. V was pared by 5 bases and J by 0 bases, with 14 bases between. The sample comprised blood. J is TRBJ1-5 and V is TRBV12-3 or TRBV12-4; tentative D call: TRBD1 (5 bases). The clonotype was recovered from a girl aged 2 to 9 with multiple sclerosis. CDR3 nucleotides: TGTGCCAGCAGTGACTCAGGGACCGCTAGCAATCAGCCCCAGCATTTT. Its protein is CASSDSGTASNQPQHF.